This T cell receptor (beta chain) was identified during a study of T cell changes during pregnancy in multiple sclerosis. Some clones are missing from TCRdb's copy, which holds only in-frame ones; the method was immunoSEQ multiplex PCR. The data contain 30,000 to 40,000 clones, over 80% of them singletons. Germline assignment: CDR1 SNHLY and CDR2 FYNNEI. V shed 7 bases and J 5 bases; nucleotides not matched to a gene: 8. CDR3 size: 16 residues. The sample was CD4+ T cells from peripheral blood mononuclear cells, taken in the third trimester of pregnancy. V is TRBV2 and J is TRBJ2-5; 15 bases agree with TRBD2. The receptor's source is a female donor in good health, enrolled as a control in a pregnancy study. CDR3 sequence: CASNLGTSGGRETQYF. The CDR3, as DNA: TGTGCCAGCAACCTCGGGACTAGCGGGGGGCGGGAGACCCAGTACTTC.